Included here is one T cell receptor beta chain sequence, with context. The source of the sample is a study of shared clonotypes between healthy human individuals. Background on the study: Donors consisted of a couple of women and a few men between 18 and 49. Three CD4 naive, three CD4 memory, two CD8 naive and one CD8 memory plate were used per donor.

Assay used: immunoSEQ multiplex PCR; TCRdb lists only in-frame clones, some missing. The sample records some 2,000,000 clones, 90% to 96% being singletons. CDR3 length: 15 amino acids. Trimming removed 3 bases at V and 8 bases at J, with 16 bases between. The germline V gene has CDR1 MGHRA and CDR2 YSYEKL. V gene TRBV4-1 combines with J gene TRBJ1-4; D perhaps matches TRBD1 (5 bases). The material sequenced was naive CD4+ T cells sorted from blood. Subset defined: CD45RA+ positively selected. The receptor comes from a man between 18 and 35 years old in good health. CDR3 sequence reads: CASSQTEGAGEKLFF. For the CDR3, the DNA is TGCGCCAGCAGCCAGACCGAAGGGGCCGGCGAAAAACTGTTTTTT.